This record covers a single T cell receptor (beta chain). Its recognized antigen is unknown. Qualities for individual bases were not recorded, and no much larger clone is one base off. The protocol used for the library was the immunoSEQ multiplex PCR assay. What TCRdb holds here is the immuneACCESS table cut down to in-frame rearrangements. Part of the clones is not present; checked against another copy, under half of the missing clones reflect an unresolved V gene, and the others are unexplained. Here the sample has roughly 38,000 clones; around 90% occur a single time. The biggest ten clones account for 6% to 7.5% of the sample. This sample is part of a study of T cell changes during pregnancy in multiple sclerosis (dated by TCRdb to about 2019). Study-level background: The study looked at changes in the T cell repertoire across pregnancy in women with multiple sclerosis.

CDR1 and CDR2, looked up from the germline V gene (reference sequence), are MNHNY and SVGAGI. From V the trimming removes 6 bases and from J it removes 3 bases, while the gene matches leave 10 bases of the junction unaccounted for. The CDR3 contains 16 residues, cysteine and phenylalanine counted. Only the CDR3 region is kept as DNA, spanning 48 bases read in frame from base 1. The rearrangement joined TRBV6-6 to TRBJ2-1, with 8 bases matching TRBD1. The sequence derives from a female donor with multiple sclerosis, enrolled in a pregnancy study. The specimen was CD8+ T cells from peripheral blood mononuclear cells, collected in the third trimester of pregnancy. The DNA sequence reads TGTGCCAGCAGCCTCGTCCCCGGGACAGGCTACAATGAGCAGTTCTTC. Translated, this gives CASSLVPGTGYNEQFF.